These T cell receptor beta chains were read from a single sample in a study of human T cells and chemical hapten exposure. From the RACE reads, TCRdb called clonotypes with MiXCR, one entry per CDR3 protein. The sample includes about 68,000 distinct CDR3 sequences, 9.5% to 12% seen only once; the top ten take over 4%. The sequenced sample was whole blood, obtained in connection with sensitization to the hapten diphenylcyclopropenone (DPC). These receptors were obtained from a woman aged 45-60 years with alopecia areata. Some clones in this sample may be carry-over from other donors' samples. The CDR3 runs from the conserved cysteine through the conserved F or W. The D gene is left open where the match is weak. Expanded clones are given a class, and other clones once, few, many or no size at all.

v_gene: TRBV25-1
abundance: many
d_gene: NA
j_gene: TRBJ2-7
CDR3nt: TGTGCCAGCAGTCGTCAGACCTGGTACGAGCAGTACTTC
CDR3aa: CASSRQTWYEQYF

v_gene: TRBV7-2
abundance: NA
d_gene: NA
j_gene: TRBJ2-1
CDR3nt: TGTGCCAGCAGCTTCGCTAGCGAAGCCAATGAGCAGTTCTTC
CDR3aa: CASSFASEANEQFF

v_gene: TRBV5-1
abundance: NA
d_gene: NA
j_gene: TRBJ2-1
CDR3nt: TGCGCCAGCAGCTTGGAGCGGGCGAGCTCCTACAATGAGCAGTTCTTC
CDR3aa: CASSLERASSYNEQFF

v_gene: TRBV28
abundance: NA
d_gene: TRBD1
j_gene: TRBJ2-1
CDR3nt: TGTGCCAGCAGTTTAGACAGGGGCTCTTACAATGAGCAGTTCTTC
CDR3aa: CASSLDRGSYNEQFF

v_gene: TRBV20-1
abundance: many
d_gene: TRBD1
j_gene: TRBJ1-6
CDR3nt: TGCAGTGCTAGAGGAGGGACAGGGGGTAATTCACCCCTCCACTTT
CDR3aa: CSARGGTGGNSPLHF

v_gene: TRBV18
abundance: many
d_gene: TRBD1
j_gene: TRBJ1-4
CDR3nt: TGTGCCAGCTCAGAGGGGACAGCCGAAAAACTGTTTTTT
CDR3aa: CASSEGTAEKLFF

v_gene: TRBV3-1
abundance: NA
d_gene: TRBD1
j_gene: TRBJ1-1
CDR3nt: TGTGCCAGCAGCGGGACAGGAGGGAACACTGAAGCTTTCTTT
CDR3aa: CASSGTGGNTEAFF

v_gene: TRBV5-1
abundance: many
d_gene: TRBD2
j_gene: TRBJ2-5
CDR3nt: TGCGCCAGCAGCTTACTCGGACTAGCGGGGGTGGTAGGAGAGACCCAGTACTTC
CDR3aa: CASSLLGLAGVVGETQYF

v_gene: TRBV4-3
abundance: NA
d_gene: NA
j_gene: TRBJ2-2
CDR3nt: TGCGCCAGCAGCCAAGATACAGGGATCACCACCGGGGAGCTGTTTTTT
CDR3aa: CASSQDTGITTGELFF

v_gene: TRBV12-3/TRBV12-4
abundance: few
d_gene: TRBD2
j_gene: TRBJ2-5
CDR3nt: TGTGCCAGCAGCTTAGCGGGTCTCAATCAAGAGACCCAGTACTTC
CDR3aa: CASSLAGLNQETQYF

v_gene: TRBV7-2
abundance: many
d_gene: NA
j_gene: TRBJ1-6
CDR3nt: TGTGCCAGCAGCTTAATTGGGGGGAAGGCACCCCTCCACTTT
CDR3aa: CASSLIGGKAPLHF

v_gene: TRBV11-2
abundance: many
d_gene: NA
j_gene: TRBJ2-5
CDR3nt: TGTGCCAGCAGCTTAGCCCAGGGGTTCCAAGAGACCCAGTACTTC
CDR3aa: CASSLAQGFQETQYF

v_gene: TRBV11-2
abundance: many
d_gene: TRBD2
j_gene: TRBJ2-1
CDR3nt: TGTGCCAGCAGCTACGCTAGCGGGAGGGCCTACGATGAGCAGTTCTTC
CDR3aa: CASSYASGRAYDEQFF

v_gene: TRBV7-2
abundance: few
d_gene: TRBD2
j_gene: TRBJ2-1
CDR3nt: TGTGCCAGCAGCACCCCTAGCGGGCCATCCTACAATGAGCAGTTCTTC
CDR3aa: CASSTPSGPSYNEQFF

v_gene: TRBV2
abundance: NA
d_gene: NA
j_gene: TRBJ2-2
CDR3nt: TGTGCCAGCAGACAGGGAACCGGGGAGCTGTTTTTT
CDR3aa: CASRQGTGELFF

v_gene: TRBV12-3/TRBV12-4
abundance: many
d_gene: TRBD2
j_gene: TRBJ2-7
CDR3nt: TGTGCCAGCACCCGGCGGGGGGATCCCTACGAGCAGTACTTC
CDR3aa: CASTRRGDPYEQYF

v_gene: TRBV2
abundance: many
d_gene: NA
j_gene: TRBJ2-1
CDR3nt: TGTGCCAGCAGTGAGGATGGCGGGGTCCATGAGCAGTTCTTC
CDR3aa: CASSEDGGVHEQFF

v_gene: TRBV2
abundance: many
d_gene: NA
j_gene: TRBJ2-3
CDR3nt: TGTGCCAGCAGGGTTACAGTATCCCGCACAGATACGCAGTATTTT
CDR3aa: CASRVTVSRTDTQYF

v_gene: TRBV11-2
abundance: few
d_gene: NA
j_gene: TRBJ2-7
CDR3nt: TGTGCCAGCAGCCCCTGGACAGCCAGCCACGAGCAGTACTTC
CDR3aa: CASSPWTASHEQYF

v_gene: TRBV5-5
abundance: many
d_gene: TRBD1
j_gene: TRBJ1-1
CDR3nt: TGTGCCAGCAGCTCCCACCCCACAGGGGTGAACACTGAAGCTTTCTTT
CDR3aa: CASSSHPTGVNTEAFF

v_gene: TRBV6-1
abundance: many
d_gene: TRBD2
j_gene: TRBJ2-3
CDR3nt: TGTGCCAGCAGTGAACTGGTGCGGGAGGCAAATACGCAGTATTTT
CDR3aa: CASSELVREANTQYF

v_gene: TRBV20-1
abundance: NA
d_gene: TRBD2
j_gene: TRBJ2-1
CDR3nt: TGCAGTGCCCCCGTTAGCGGGAGGGGGAAGTTCTTC
CDR3aa: CSAPVSGRGKFF

v_gene: TRBV18
abundance: few
d_gene: NA
j_gene: TRBJ1-1
CDR3nt: TGTGCCAGCTCACCAATTAGTGTTGGTAACACTGAAGCTTTCTTT
CDR3aa: CASSPISVGNTEAFF

v_gene: TRBV28
abundance: NA
d_gene: NA
j_gene: TRBJ2-3
CDR3nt: TGTGCCAGCGATTGGGGGGCCGGCACAGATACGCAGTATTTT
CDR3aa: CASDWGAGTDTQYF

v_gene: TRBV11-2
abundance: many
d_gene: NA
j_gene: TRBJ2-2
CDR3nt: TGTGCCAGCAGCTTAGCCCGTACCGGGGAGCTGTTTTTT
CDR3aa: CASSLARTGELFF

v_gene: TRBV10-1
abundance: NA
d_gene: NA
j_gene: TRBJ1-1
CDR3nt: TGCGCCAGCAGTGAGGCAGGGTTGTGGGGTGAAGCTTTCTTT
CDR3aa: CASSEAGLWGEAFF

v_gene: TRBV7-2
abundance: many
d_gene: NA
j_gene: TRBJ1-3
CDR3nt: TGTGCCAGCAGCTTAGTCGGGCCAGGGACAGGAAACACCATATATTTT
CDR3aa: CASSLVGPGTGNTIYF

v_gene: TRBV7-9
abundance: NA
d_gene: NA
j_gene: TRBJ2-2
CDR3nt: TGTGCCAGCAGCTTAGTACAAGAATATTCCGGGGAGCTGTTTTTT
CDR3aa: CASSLVQEYSGELFF

v_gene: TRBV28
abundance: NA
d_gene: NA
j_gene: TRBJ2-7
CDR3nt: TGTGCCAGCAGTCTCCAGGGAGTGCCCAACGAGCAGTACTTC
CDR3aa: CASSLQGVPNEQYF

v_gene: TRBV30
abundance: many
d_gene: NA
j_gene: TRBJ2-7
CDR3nt: TGTGCCTGGAAACCGGGGAGCTCCTACGAGCAGTACTTC
CDR3aa: CAWKPGSSYEQYF

v_gene: TRBV7-2
abundance: many
d_gene: NA
j_gene: TRBJ2-3
CDR3nt: TGTGCCAGCAGCTTAGGTCTCCTCACAGATACGCAGTATTTT
CDR3aa: CASSLGLLTDTQYF

v_gene: TRBV20-1
abundance: many
d_gene: NA
j_gene: TRBJ1-3
CDR3nt: TGCAGTGCTAGAGATGGGATGGCTGGAAACACCATATATTTT
CDR3aa: CSARDGMAGNTIYF

v_gene: TRBV9
abundance: many
d_gene: NA
j_gene: TRBJ2-1
CDR3nt: TGTGCCAGCAGTCTTACTGGACAGACCTACAATGAGCAGTTCTTC
CDR3aa: CASSLTGQTYNEQFF

v_gene: TRBV7-2
abundance: few
d_gene: NA
j_gene: TRBJ2-5
CDR3nt: TGTGCCAGCAGCCCCTACGCTAAGGCAGAGACCCAGTACTTC
CDR3aa: CASSPYAKAETQYF

v_gene: TRBV6-2/TRBV6-3
abundance: few
d_gene: NA
j_gene: TRBJ1-1
CDR3nt: TGTGCCAGCAGTCATCCGGGGGTGGACGCTTTCTTT
CDR3aa: CASSHPGVDAFF

v_gene: TRBV28
abundance: NA
d_gene: TRBD1
j_gene: TRBJ1-2
CDR3nt: TGTGCCAGCAGCCTACTACAGGGGGCCGCACCTTTTGGCTACACCTTC
CDR3aa: CASSLLQGAAPFGYTF

v_gene: TRBV7-9
abundance: many
d_gene: TRBD2
j_gene: TRBJ2-3
CDR3nt: TGTGCCAGCAGCTTGACTAGCGGGGCCACAGATACGCAGTATTTT
CDR3aa: CASSLTSGATDTQYF

v_gene: TRBV5-1
abundance: NA
d_gene: TRBD2
j_gene: TRBJ2-1
CDR3nt: TGCGCCAGCAGTGGGAGTAAGACTAGCGGGAGGGCCTTCTCCTACAATGAGCAGTTCTTC
CDR3aa: CASSGSKTSGRAFSYNEQFF

v_gene: TRBV30
abundance: many
d_gene: NA
j_gene: TRBJ2-4
CDR3nt: TGTGCCTGGAAAACAGACGGACCAGCCAAAAACATTCAGTACTTC
CDR3aa: CAWKTDGPAKNIQYF

v_gene: TRBV28
abundance: many
d_gene: NA
j_gene: TRBJ2-7
CDR3nt: TGTGCCAGCAGTGAGGCGTCAGGGTACTACGAGCAGTACTTC
CDR3aa: CASSEASGYYEQYF

v_gene: TRBV5-1
abundance: few
d_gene: TRBD2
j_gene: TRBJ2-4
CDR3nt: TGCGCCAGCACCTCCGGCGGGAGTGGGAACATTCAGTACTTC
CDR3aa: CASTSGGSGNIQYF

v_gene: TRBV14
abundance: few
d_gene: TRBD1
j_gene: TRBJ2-2
CDR3nt: TGTGCCAGCAGCCGACAGGGACAGATCGCCGGGGAGCTGTTTTTT
CDR3aa: CASSRQGQIAGELFF

v_gene: TRBV11-3
abundance: NA
d_gene: NA
j_gene: TRBJ2-3
CDR3nt: TGTGCCAGCAGCTTAGATACCACTAGACATACGCAGTATTTT
CDR3aa: CASSLDTTRHTQYF

v_gene: TRBV5-4
abundance: few
d_gene: TRBD1
j_gene: TRBJ1-1
CDR3nt: TGTGCCAGCAGCTCCGCGGACAGGGTTAACACTGAAGCTTTCTTT
CDR3aa: CASSSADRVNTEAFF

v_gene: TRBV29-1
abundance: many
d_gene: NA
j_gene: TRBJ1-2
CDR3nt: TGCAGCGCCGGACACAGCTATGGCTACACCTTC
CDR3aa: CSAGHSYGYTF

v_gene: TRBV27
abundance: few
d_gene: NA
j_gene: TRBJ1-2
CDR3nt: TGTGCCAGCAGTTCTCCCACAGGGAAGGATGGTGGCGGCTACACCTTC
CDR3aa: CASSSPTGKDGGGYTF

v_gene: TRBV18
abundance: many
d_gene: TRBD2
j_gene: TRBJ2-1
CDR3nt: TGTGCCAGCTCACCCGCCGGGACTAGGGCTGATGAGCAGTTCTTC
CDR3aa: CASSPAGTRADEQFF

v_gene: TRBV7-2
abundance: NA
d_gene: NA
j_gene: TRBJ1-5
CDR3nt: TGTGCCAGCAGCTTAGAGGGCGGGAAGCCCCAGCATTTT
CDR3aa: CASSLEGGKPQHF

v_gene: TRBV21-1
abundance: many
d_gene: NA
j_gene: TRBJ2-1
CDR3nt: TGTGCCAGCAGCAAAGCCCATTGGGACTCCTCAAATGAGCAGTTCTTC
CDR3aa: CASSKAHWDSSNEQFF

v_gene: TRBV10-3
abundance: NA
d_gene: NA
j_gene: TRBJ2-7
CDR3nt: TGTGCCAGCGCAACGGCCTACGAGCAGTACTTC
CDR3aa: CASATAYEQYF

v_gene: TRBV29-1
abundance: many
d_gene: TRBD2
j_gene: TRBJ2-1
CDR3nt: TGCAGCGTTGAAGGTCCGTGGAGCGGGGGGGCCTATGAGCAGTTCTTC
CDR3aa: CSVEGPWSGGAYEQFF

v_gene: TRBV12-3/TRBV12-4
abundance: NA
d_gene: NA
j_gene: TRBJ2-7
CDR3nt: TGTGCCAGCAGTTTAGCGCTGAGCTCCTGGGAGCAGTACTTC
CDR3aa: CASSLALSSWEQYF

v_gene: TRBV6-2/TRBV6-3
abundance: many
d_gene: TRBD1
j_gene: TRBJ2-1
CDR3nt: TGTGCCAGCAGCACGGGACAGGCCTACAATGAGCAGTTCTTC
CDR3aa: CASSTGQAYNEQFF

v_gene: TRBV6-1
abundance: NA
d_gene: TRBD1
j_gene: TRBJ2-4
CDR3nt: TGTGCCAGCAGTGAAAGGGCCCGGACAGGGAAAGCCAAAAACATTCAGTACTTC
CDR3aa: CASSERARTGKAKNIQYF

v_gene: TRBV11-1
abundance: NA
d_gene: NA
j_gene: TRBJ2-4
CDR3nt: TGTGCCAGCAGCTTAGGACAGACGAAAAACATTCAGTACTTC
CDR3aa: CASSLGQTKNIQYF

v_gene: TRBV11-3
abundance: many
d_gene: NA
j_gene: TRBJ1-1
CDR3nt: TGTGCCAGCAGCTTAGATGGTCGGAACACTGAAGCTTTCTTT
CDR3aa: CASSLDGRNTEAFF

v_gene: TRBV11-2
abundance: many
d_gene: TRBD2
j_gene: TRBJ2-1
CDR3nt: TGTGCCAGCAGCTTATTGACTAGCGGGGCCGCTTGGGAGCAGTTCTTC
CDR3aa: CASSLLTSGAAWEQFF

v_gene: TRBV20-1
abundance: many
d_gene: NA
j_gene: TRBJ2-3
CDR3nt: TGCAGTGCTACCCTGGGTTCGGGGGCGGGCACAGATACGCAGTATTTT
CDR3aa: CSATLGSGAGTDTQYF

v_gene: TRBV7-2
abundance: many
d_gene: NA
j_gene: TRBJ1-1
CDR3nt: TGTGCCAGCAGCTTTTTATTGGAGTTTCTCTTT
CDR3aa: CASSFLLEFLF